This TCR beta chain was sequenced in a study of blood T cell repertoires in COVID-19 (dated by TCRdb to about 2020). For context, the study as a whole: Collaborator samples came from the United States, Italy and Spain and covered acute and convalescent phases of COVID-19. The material from the prospective study consisted of cDNA or gDNA derived from T cells, B-cell-depleted T cells, or PBMCs. Deeply sampled blood TCRbeta repertoires from subjects exposed to, actively infected with, or recovered from COVID-19 were included in the dataset. A freely available public database, intended as a resource for researchers studying the immune response to SARS-CoV-2, is where the repertoires were released. The samples were drawn from two sources: the first 160 participants of the ongoing ImmuneRACE study, and 1,000 to 1,500 subjects contributed by 6 global collaborators. Nearly every sample came with metadata listing a de-identified subject ID, COVID-19 status, age in years and sex. Where available, HLA class I and class II types were obtained from metadata supplied by the sample provider rather than from assay-based typing.

The collaborating institutions used their own protocols to collect whole blood in K2EDTA tubes. Collaborator samples were shipped for TCRbeta analysis as frozen whole blood, isolated PBMCs, or DNA extracted from either sample type. For this chain, trimming is 7 bases at the V end and 8 bases at the J end, and the number of junction bases without a gene match is 5. Counted from cysteine to phenylalanine, this CDR3 has 14 amino acids. Of the read, only the CDR3 DNA is kept; its 42 bases are in frame from base 1. The germline V gene sets CDR1 to MNHEY and CDR2 to SVGAGI. Comment on this clone: The target of this receptor is not known. Base qualities are not recorded, but no much larger clone differs from it by a single base.

TCRbeta CDR3 regions were amplified from genomic DNA by means of the immunoSEQ Assay, a bias-controlled multiplex PCR. For the original study's pipeline: Within the assay, amplification of reference gene primers was used to estimate how many nucleated cells each sample contained. Sequence reads were collapsed and filtered to measure the absolute abundance of every unique TCRbeta CDR3 rearrangement. For each sample, productive Simpson clonality was calculated by taking the square root of Simpson's diversity index across productive rearrangements. In TCRdb, the immuneACCESS table is reduced to in-frame sequences with V and J assigned. These tables do not hold every clone; where another copy was compared, an unresolved V gene accounts for under half, and the others remain unexplained. V and J calls plus clone size are reproduced from that table; the DNA served to infer D and trimming. Within this sample are about 310,000 clones, with around 87% of them counted one time only. The ten top clones hold 1% of the sample.

Results and caveats for the whole study, not just this receptor: How much clinical and demographic metadata was included differed by source and by participant, and the metadata was provided uncurated.

This TCR was recovered from a man in his fifties with active or convalescent COVID-19. The specimen sequenced was peripheral blood. Rearrangement joined TRBV6-5 to TRBJ1-6; TRBD1 fits 10 bases in the junction. The DNA sequence is given as TGTGCCAGCATCGGGACAGGGGTTTATTCACCCCTCCACTTT. This yields the protein CASIGTGVYSPLHF.